The T cell receptor beta chain described here comes from a study of Graves' ophthalmopathy and Graves' hyperthyroidism. This clonotype was detected many times. Patients in the hyperthyroidism group, adults aged 18 to 65, were newly diagnosed, under 2 months' duration. Using RNA transcripts, the TCR beta CDR3 regions were amplified. HTBI primers primed a first-round RT-PCR, and a second-round multiplex PCR followed. In TCRdb, the multiplex PCR reads were re-called with MiXCR into one record per CDR3 protein. The table shows about 370,000 distinct CDR3 sequences, with about 15% occurring only once. With V trimmed by 4 bases and J by 8 bases, 5 bases remained unmatched. CDR3 length equals 12 residues. CDR1 is DFQATT, CDR2 SNEGSKA, per germline (reference sequence).

Input material: peripheral blood. The rearrangement links TRBV20-1 to TRBJ1-1; 9 bases line up with TRBD1. The origin of this receptor is an adult woman with stable Graves' hyperthyroidism. The CDR3 here is CSAKQGAQEAFF. DNA of the CDR3: TGCAGTGCTAAACAGGGGGCACAAGAAGCTTTCTTT.